This T cell receptor beta chain was recovered during a study of CD8 T cells in ankylosing spondylitis. Study observations and caveats: Earlier reports found some motif variants in synovial fluid and blood in reactive arthritis.

This clonotype has a count of ten or more. Its antigen is not identified. The CDR3 sequence is 11 residues long. Germline V CDR1 and CDR2: DFQATT, SNEGSKA (reference sequence). V was cut by 5 bases and J by 7 bases, with 9 bases left in between. The authors made TCR beta libraries by quantitative 5'-RACE with molecular barcodes. TCRdb re-called the 5' RACE reads through MiXCR, storing one row per CDR3 protein. The profile shows 150,000 to 200,000 distinct CDR3 sequences, 10% to 15% of them singletons. The chain couples TRBV20-1 to TRBJ2-1; D is uncertain. This sequence originates from a female donor with ankylosing spondylitis or in good health (not recorded which). The sequenced material came from blood, either unsorted or a sorted T cell fraction (not recorded which). CDR3 nucleotide sequence: TGCAGTGCTTTCGGGTGGAATGAGCAGTTCTTC. This translates into CSAFGWNEQFF.